This is a list of T cell receptor beta chains from one sample in a study of cytomegalovirus exposure and HLA in healthy donors. Using immunoSEQ multiplex PCR, the repertoire was profiled, and TCRdb retains in-frame clones only, with some absent. The sample shows some 180,000 clones, 80% of them seen only once. What was sequenced was PBMCs. The source is a male donor in good health and CMV-seronegative. Both conserved end residues are part of each CDR3. The D gene is left open where the match is weak. The listing skips clone size in some rows; elsewhere it reads once, few, many or a size class.

cdr3_nt cdr3_aa d_call clone_size j_call v_call
TGTGCCAGTAGTATTGGCGGGGGGGCATCCTACGAGCAGTACTTC CASSIGGGASYEQYF TRBD2 . TRBJ2-7 TRBV19
TGTGCCAGCAGCCCAAGCCCAGGGCTTTATGGCTACACCTTC CASSPSPGLYGYTF . . TRBJ1-2 TRBV7-2
TGTGCCAGCAGTTTCGGACAGCACACTGAAGCTTTCTTT CASSFGQHTEAFF . . TRBJ1-1 TRBV27
TGTGCCAGCAGCCCAGGGGACAGGGGATATGGCTACACCTTC CASSPGDRGYGYTF TRBD1 . TRBJ1-2 TRBV5-8
TGTGCCAGCAGTTTAGCGGGGGGGCCCGACACCGGGGAGCTGTTTTTT CASSLAGGPDTGELFF TRBD2 . TRBJ2-2 TRBV27
TGTGCCAGCAGCTTTCCAGGGGAAAAACTCGAGCAGTACTTC CASSFPGEKLEQYF . . TRBJ2-7 TRBV5-4
TGTGCCAGCAGAACCCCGGGACAGTTAACCTACGAGCAGTACTTC CASRTPGQLTYEQYF TRBD1 few TRBJ2-7 TRBV6-1
TGTGCCATCAGTGAGTCGGCGGACAGGTTTTATGGGAAACTGTTTTTT CAISESADRFYGKLFF TRBD1 . TRBJ1-4 TRBV10-3
TGTGCCACCAGCAGAGAAACCAGAGGGAGCTATGGCTACACCTTC CATSRETRGSYGYTF . . TRBJ1-2 TRBV15
TGCGCCAGCAGTCTTATCCCTAATGAAAAACTGTTTTTT CASSLIPNEKLFF . . TRBJ1-4 TRBV4-1
TGTGCCAGCAGCCTACAGGGACGTGGAGGCTACACCTTC CASSLQGRGGYTF . few TRBJ1-2 TRBV6-5
TGCGCCAGCAGCTTACTATCCCCCGGGACAGGGGGTGGCTACACCTTC CASSLLSPGTGGGYTF TRBD1 . TRBJ1-2 TRBV5-1
TGTGCCAGCAGTGAGTGGTCTACTAGCACAGATACGCAGTATTTT CASSEWSTSTDTQYF . . TRBJ2-3 TRBV2
TGCGCCAGCAGCTTGAGGGTGACAGGGGACACCGGGGAGCTGTTTTTT CASSLRVTGDTGELFF TRBD1 . TRBJ2-2 TRBV5-1
TGCGCCAGCAGCTTGGGAGTAAATAGCAATCAGCCCCAGCATTTT CASSLGVNSNQPQHF . . TRBJ1-5 TRBV5-1
TGTGCCAGCAGCCCCCAGATCGACAGGGAGGACTTCTTC CASSPQIDREDFF . few TRBJ2-1 TRBV7-2
TGCAGTGCTAGGAGGGAAACTGAAGCTTTCTTT CSARRETEAFF . . TRBJ1-1 TRBV20-1
TGTGCCAGCTCACCGAACCAGGGCAGCAATCAGCCCCAGCATTTT CASSPNQGSNQPQHF . . TRBJ1-5 TRBV18
TGTGCCAGCAGAACAGGGGGCTGGAATGAGCAGTTCTTC CASRTGGWNEQFF TRBD1 few TRBJ2-1 TRBV2
TGTGCCAGCGGGACTCGCCTGGGCAGGAACGTGTTGAACACCGGGGAGCTGTTTTTT CASGTRLGRNVLNTGELFF . . TRBJ2-2 TRBV7-6
TGTGCCTGGAGTTTCAATCAGGGGCCCGGAAACACCATATATTTT CAWSFNQGPGNTIYF . few TRBJ1-3 TRBV30
TGTGCCAGCAATAGACTAGCGGGGGGAGGGACCGGGGAGCTGTTTTTT CASNRLAGGGTGELFF TRBD2 few TRBJ2-2 TRBV7-2
TGTGCCAGTAGTATCGGGCAGGGGTATGGGGAGACCCAGTACTTC CASSIGQGYGETQYF . . TRBJ2-5 TRBV19
TGTGCCAGCGGGGGCAGGGGGTCTAAAGATACGCAGTATTTT CASGGRGSKDTQYF TRBD1 . TRBJ2-3 TRBV25-1
TGTGCCACTACCGGACAGAACTATGGCTACACCTTC CATTGQNYGYTF . . TRBJ1-2 TRBV6-1
TGTGCCAGCAGTGAAACAGGGGTGGCGGCTGAAGCTTTCTTT CASSETGVAAEAFF TRBD1 . TRBJ1-1 TRBV2
TGTGCCAGCAATCGGCGGGCACGACCTTATGGCTACACCTTC CASNRRARPYGYTF . . TRBJ1-2 TRBV2
TGTGCCAGCAGTGTGGTACAGGGACGGTACTTC CASSVVQGRYF . . TRBJ2-7 TRBV2
TGCGCCAGCAGCACGCGGACTAGCGGGGGGGCCATAGATACGCAGTATTTT CASSTRTSGGAIDTQYF TRBD2 . TRBJ2-3 TRBV5-1
TGTGCCAGCAGCGCACACCCGGGAGGGGACAGTGTCTATGGCTACACCTTC CASSAHPGGDSVYGYTF TRBD1 . TRBJ1-2 TRBV9
TGTGCCAGCAGCTTGGGGACAGGGGTACTCGGGGCCAACGTCCTGACTTTC CASSLGTGVLGANVLTF TRBD1 . TRBJ2-6 TRBV5-4
TGTGCCAGTAGCCCCGGGACAGGGTCTGGAAACACCATATATTTT CASSPGTGSGNTIYF TRBD1 . TRBJ1-3 TRBV19
TGCGCCAGCAGCCCGGGGGACAGGGGACGGTCACCCCTCCACTTT CASSPGDRGRSPLHF TRBD1 . TRBJ1-6 TRBV5-1
TGCGCCAGCAGCTCCCTAACAGGGCTGGGGGCTGGCTACACCTTC CASSSLTGLGAGYTF . . TRBJ1-2 TRBV5-1
TGTGCCAGCACGAATCTAGCCGCGGAAGGGACCCAGTACTTC CASTNLAAEGTQYF . . TRBJ2-5 TRBV6-1
TGCGCCAGCAGCAACACAGGGGTGGCCACAGATACGCAGTATTTT CASSNTGVATDTQYF TRBD1 . TRBJ2-3 TRBV5-1
TGTGCCAGCAGTGACTTTGGCAATCAGCCCCAGCATTTT CASSDFGNQPQHF . . TRBJ1-5 TRBV6-1
TGCGCCAGCAAGGGCCAGGCGGGGGCCTACGAGCAGTACTTC CASKGQAGAYEQYF TRBD2 . TRBJ2-7 TRBV5-1
TGTGCCAGTAGTAAGACCGCGACAGAATCTGGGGCCAACGTCCTGACTTTC CASSKTATESGANVLTF . . TRBJ2-6 TRBV19
TGTGCCAGTAGTATACGAGCTGAAAAACTGTTTTTT CASSIRAEKLFF . few TRBJ1-4 TRBV19
TGTGCCAGCAGTGGTTACAGGGGGTTGACTGAAGCTTTCTTT CASSGYRGLTEAFF TRBD1 . TRBJ1-1 TRBV25-1
TGTGCCACCTCCAGGACAGGGTCTGGGGCCAACGTCCTGACTTTC CATSRTGSGANVLTF TRBD1 . TRBJ2-6 TRBV19
TGTGCCAGCAGCTTGGGGGGTGTCAGGGGGCGGGGAGATACGCAGTATTTT CASSLGGVRGRGDTQYF TRBD1 . TRBJ2-3 TRBV5-4
TGCGCCAGCATGCAGGGGCGCGACACTGAAGCTTTCTTT CASMQGRDTEAFF . . TRBJ1-1 TRBV5-1
TGTGCCAGCAGCTTAGTGCCAGGGGGCTTCAATGAGCAGTTCTTC CASSLVPGGFNEQFF TRBD1 . TRBJ2-1 TRBV7-9
TGTGCCAGCATGGCCGGGACAGGGGCTAACAATGAGCAGTTCTTC CASMAGTGANNEQFF TRBD1 . TRBJ2-1 TRBV6-5
TGCGCCAGCAGCCTCGACAGGGCAGGGGAAAAACTGTTTTTT CASSLDRAGEKLFF TRBD1 . TRBJ1-4 TRBV5-1
TGCAGCGTGCCGCGACAGGGCACAGATACGCAGTATTTT CSVPRQGTDTQYF . once TRBJ2-3 TRBV29-1
TGTGCAAGTCGCGCGTGGTTAGAGCACTATGGCTACACCTTC CASRAWLEHYGYTF . . TRBJ1-2 TRBV12-2
TGCAGCGTACAGGAGCACCGGGAGACCCAGTACTTC CSVQEHRETQYF . . TRBJ2-5 TRBV29-1